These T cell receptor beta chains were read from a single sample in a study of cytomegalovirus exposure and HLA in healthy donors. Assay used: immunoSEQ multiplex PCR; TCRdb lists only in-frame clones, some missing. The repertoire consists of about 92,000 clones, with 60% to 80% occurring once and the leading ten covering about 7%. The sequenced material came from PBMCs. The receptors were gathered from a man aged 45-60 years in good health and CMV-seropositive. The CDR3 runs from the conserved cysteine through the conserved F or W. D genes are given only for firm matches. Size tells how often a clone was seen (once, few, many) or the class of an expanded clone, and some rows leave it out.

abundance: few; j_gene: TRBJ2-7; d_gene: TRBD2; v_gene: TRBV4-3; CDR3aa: CASSPDGRDGTYEQYF; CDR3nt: TGCGCCAGCAGCCCTGATGGGAGGGACGGAACCTACGAGCAGTACTTC
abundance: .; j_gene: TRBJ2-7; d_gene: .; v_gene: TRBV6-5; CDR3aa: CASSPLGGPYEQYF; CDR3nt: TGTGCCAGCAGCCCCCTCGGGGGACCATACGAGCAGTACTTC
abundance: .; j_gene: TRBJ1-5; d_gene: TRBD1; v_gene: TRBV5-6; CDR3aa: CASSLSGTGHSIYNQPQNF; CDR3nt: TGTGCCAGCAGCTTGTCAGGGACAGGGCACTCTATATACAATCAGCCCCAGAATTTT
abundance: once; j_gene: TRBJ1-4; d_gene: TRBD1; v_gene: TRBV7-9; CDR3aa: CASSLGDREAEKLFF; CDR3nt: TGTGCCAGCAGCTTAGGTGACAGGGAGGCTGAAAAACTGTTTTTT
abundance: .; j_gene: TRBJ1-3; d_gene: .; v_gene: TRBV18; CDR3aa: CASSGGGSSGNTIYF; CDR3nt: TGTGCCAGCTCAGGCGGGGGGAGCTCTGGAAACACCATATATTTT
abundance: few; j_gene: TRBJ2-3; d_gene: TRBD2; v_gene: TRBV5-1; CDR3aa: CASSTGTSGGADTQYF; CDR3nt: TGCGCCAGCAGCACCGGGACTAGCGGGGGGGCTGATACGCAGTATTTT
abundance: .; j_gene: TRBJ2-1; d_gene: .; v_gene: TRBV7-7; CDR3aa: CASSLLQGEQFF; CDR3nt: TGTGCCAGCAGCTTATTACAGGGAGAGCAGTTCTTC
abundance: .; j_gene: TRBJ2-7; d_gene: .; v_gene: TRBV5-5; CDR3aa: CASSLVLASYEQYF; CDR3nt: TGTGCCAGCAGCTTGGTCCTGGCCTCCTACGAGCAGTACTTC
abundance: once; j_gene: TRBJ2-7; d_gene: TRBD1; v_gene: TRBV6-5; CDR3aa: CASSSGQGTYEQYF; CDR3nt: TGTGCCAGCAGTTCGGGACAGGGAACCTACGAGCAGTACTTC
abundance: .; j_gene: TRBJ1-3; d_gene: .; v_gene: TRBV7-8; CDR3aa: CASSLGRTIYF; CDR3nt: TGTGCCAGCAGCTTAGGCAGGACCATATATTTT
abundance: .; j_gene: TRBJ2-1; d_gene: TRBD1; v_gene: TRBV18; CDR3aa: CASSPTGVNEQFF; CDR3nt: TGTGCCAGCTCGCCAACAGGGGTCAATGAGCAGTTCTTC
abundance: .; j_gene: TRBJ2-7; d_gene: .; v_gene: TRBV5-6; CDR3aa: CASSLVSRGGEQYF; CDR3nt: TGTGCCAGCAGCTTGGTGTCCAGGGGAGGGGAGCAGTACTTC
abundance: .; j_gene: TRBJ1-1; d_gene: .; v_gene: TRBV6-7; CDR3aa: CASSYSGAHILNTEAFF; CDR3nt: TGTGCCAGCAGTTACTCGGGGGCGCACATTCTGAACACTGAAGCTTTCTTT
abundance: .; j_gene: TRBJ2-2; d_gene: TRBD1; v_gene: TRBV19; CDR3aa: CASSTPTGQGKGGELFF; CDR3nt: TGTGCCAGTAGTACCCCGACCGGACAGGGAAAGGGCGGGGAGCTGTTTTTT
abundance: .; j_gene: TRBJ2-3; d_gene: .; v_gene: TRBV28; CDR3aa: CASSLLSRDTQYF; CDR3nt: TGTGCCAGCAGTTTACTTAGCCGGGATACGCAGTATTTT
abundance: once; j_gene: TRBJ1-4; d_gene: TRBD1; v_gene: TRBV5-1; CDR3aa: CASSHGQGQGEKLFF; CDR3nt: TGCGCCAGCAGCCACGGACAGGGGCAGGGCGAAAAACTGTTTTTT
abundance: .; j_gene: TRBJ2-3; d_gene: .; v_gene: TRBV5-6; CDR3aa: CASSLGGHTDTQYF; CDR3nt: TGTGCCAGCAGCTTGGGGGGGCACACAGATACGCAGTATTTT
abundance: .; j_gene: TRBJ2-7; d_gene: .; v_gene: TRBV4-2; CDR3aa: CASSHPRSEQYF; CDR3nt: TGTGCCAGCAGCCACCCCAGGTCCGAGCAGTACTTC
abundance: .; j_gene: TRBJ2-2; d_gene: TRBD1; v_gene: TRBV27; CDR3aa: CASSFSRQGAAGELFF; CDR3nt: TGTGCCAGCAGTTTCTCGAGACAGGGGGCGGCCGGGGAGCTGTTTTTT
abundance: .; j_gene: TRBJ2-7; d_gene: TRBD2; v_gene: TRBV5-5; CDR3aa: CASSLGAGPGEQYF; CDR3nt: TGTGCCAGCAGCTTAGGAGCGGGGCCGGGCGAGCAGTACTTC
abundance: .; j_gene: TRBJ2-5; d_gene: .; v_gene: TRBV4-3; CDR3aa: CASSQGGLQETQYF; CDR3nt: TGCGCCAGCAGCCAAGGAGGGCTACAAGAGACCCAGTACTTC
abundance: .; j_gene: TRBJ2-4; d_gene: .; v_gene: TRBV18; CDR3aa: CASSPPGTGPIAKNIQYF; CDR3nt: TGTGCCAGCTCACCACCGGGAACAGGGCCCATAGCCAAAAACATTCAGTACTTC
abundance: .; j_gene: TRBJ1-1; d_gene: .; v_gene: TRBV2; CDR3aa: CASSGEGTTSEAFF; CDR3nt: TGTGCCAGCAGTGGGGAGGGGACAACCTCTGAAGCTTTCTTT
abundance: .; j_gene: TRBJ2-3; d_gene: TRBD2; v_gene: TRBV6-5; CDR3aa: CASSYSGAWDTQYF; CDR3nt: TGTGCCAGCAGTTACAGCGGGGCCTGGGATACGCAGTATTTT
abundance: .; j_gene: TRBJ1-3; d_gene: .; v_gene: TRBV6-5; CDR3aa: CASSFNPSGNTIYF; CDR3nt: TGTGCCAGCAGTTTTAATCCCTCTGGAAACACCATATATTTT
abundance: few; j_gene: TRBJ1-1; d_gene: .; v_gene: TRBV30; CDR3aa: CAWSVGAGALNTEAFF; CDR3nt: TGTGCCTGGAGTGTAGGTGCTGGGGCCCTGAACACTGAAGCTTTCTTT
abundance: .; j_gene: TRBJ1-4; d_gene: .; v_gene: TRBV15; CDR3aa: CATNERGGTNEKLFF; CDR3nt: TGTGCCACCAACGAGCGGGGGGGAACTAATGAAAAACTGTTTTTT
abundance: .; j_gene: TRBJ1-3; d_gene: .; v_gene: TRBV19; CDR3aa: CASGFISGNTIYF; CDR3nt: TGTGCCAGCGGGTTCATCTCTGGAAACACCATATATTTT
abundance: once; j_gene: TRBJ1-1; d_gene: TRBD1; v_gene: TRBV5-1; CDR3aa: CASSGTGEAFF; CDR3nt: TGCGCCAGCAGCGGGACAGGGGAAGCTTTCTTT
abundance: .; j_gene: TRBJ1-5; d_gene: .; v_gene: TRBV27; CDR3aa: CASSNCKGGLCNQPQHF; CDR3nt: TGTGCCAGCAGCAACTGTAAGGGGGGGCTATGCAATCAGCCCCAGCATTTT
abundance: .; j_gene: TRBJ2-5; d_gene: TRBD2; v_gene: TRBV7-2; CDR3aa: CASSSTSGKETQYF; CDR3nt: TGTGCCAGCAGTTCGACTAGCGGAAAAGAGACCCAGTACTTC
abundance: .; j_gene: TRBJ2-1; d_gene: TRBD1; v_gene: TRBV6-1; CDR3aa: CASSVPGQGAGEQFF; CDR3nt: TGTGCCAGCAGTGTACCGGGACAGGGGGCGGGTGAGCAGTTCTTC
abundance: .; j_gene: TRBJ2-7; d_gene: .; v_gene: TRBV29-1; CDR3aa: CSVVGGSYEQYF; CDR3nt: TGCAGCGTTGTTGGGGGGAGCTACGAGCAGTACTTC
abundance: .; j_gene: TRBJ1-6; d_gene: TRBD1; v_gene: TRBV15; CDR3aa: CATSRDSNSPLHF; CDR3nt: TGTGCCACCAGCCGGGACAGCAATTCACCCCTCCACTTT
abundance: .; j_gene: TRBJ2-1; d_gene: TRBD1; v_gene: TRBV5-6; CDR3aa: CASSLGTGDNEQFF; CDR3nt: TGTGCCAGCAGCTTGGGGACAGGGGACAATGAGCAGTTCTTC
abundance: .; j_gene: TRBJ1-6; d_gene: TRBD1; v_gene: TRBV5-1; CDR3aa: CASSSTTGGGGSPLNF; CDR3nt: TGCGCCAGCAGCTCGACTACAGGGGGAGGCGGTTCACCCCTCAACTTT
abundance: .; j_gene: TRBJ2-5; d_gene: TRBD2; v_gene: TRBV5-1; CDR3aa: CASSLEASGGGIQETQYF; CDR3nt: TGCGCCAGCAGCTTGGAGGCTAGCGGGGGGGGGATCCAAGAGACCCAGTACTTC
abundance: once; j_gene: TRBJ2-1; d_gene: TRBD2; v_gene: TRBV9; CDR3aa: CASSVYGGGLNEQFF; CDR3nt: TGTGCCAGCAGCGTCTATGGGGGGGGATTGAATGAGCAGTTCTTC
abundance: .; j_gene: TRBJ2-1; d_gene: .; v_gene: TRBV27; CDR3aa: CASSLAGAYNEQFF; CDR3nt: TGTGCCAGCAGTTTAGCGGGGGCTTACAATGAGCAGTTCTTC
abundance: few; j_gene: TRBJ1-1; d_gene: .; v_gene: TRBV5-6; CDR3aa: CASSPAEGGNTEAFF; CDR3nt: TGTGCCAGCAGCCCAGCGGAAGGGGGGAACACTGAAGCTTTCTTT
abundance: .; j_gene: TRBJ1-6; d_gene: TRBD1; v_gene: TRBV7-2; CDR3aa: CASSLRQGNSPLHF; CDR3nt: TGTGCCAGCAGCTTGAGACAGGGAAATTCACCCCTCCACTTT
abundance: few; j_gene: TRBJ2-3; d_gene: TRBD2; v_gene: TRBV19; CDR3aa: CASSELAGVMDTQYF; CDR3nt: TGTGCCAGTAGTGAACTAGCGGGGGTGATGGATACGCAGTATTTT
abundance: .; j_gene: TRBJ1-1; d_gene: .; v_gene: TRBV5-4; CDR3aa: CASSLVGMNTEAFF; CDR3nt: TGTGCCAGCAGCTTAGTGGGCATGAACACTGAAGCTTTCTTT
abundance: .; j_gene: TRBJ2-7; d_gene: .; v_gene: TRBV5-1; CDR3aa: CASSLAPLTGSSSYEQYF; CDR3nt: TGCGCCAGCAGCTTGGCACCGCTTACAGGGTCAAGCTCCTACGAGCAGTACTTC
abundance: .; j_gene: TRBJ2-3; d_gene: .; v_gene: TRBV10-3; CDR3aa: CATTTPGTRSTDTQYF; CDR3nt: TGTGCCACAACCACCCCCGGGACACGATCCACAGATACGCAGTATTTT
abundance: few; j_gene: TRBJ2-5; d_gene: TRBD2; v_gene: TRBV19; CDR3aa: CASTRGLAGAETQYF; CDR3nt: TGTGCCAGTACCCGGGGACTAGCGGGGGCAGAGACCCAGTACTTC
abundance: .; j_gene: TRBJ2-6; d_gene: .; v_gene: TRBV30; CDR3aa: CAWSRGEGANVLTF; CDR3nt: TGTGCCTGGAGCCGCGGGGAAGGGGCCAACGTCCTGACTTTC
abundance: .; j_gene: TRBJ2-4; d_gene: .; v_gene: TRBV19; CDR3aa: CASRGVAGKNIQYF; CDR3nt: TGTGCCTCCCGCGGGGTGGCAGGGAAGAACATTCAGTACTTC
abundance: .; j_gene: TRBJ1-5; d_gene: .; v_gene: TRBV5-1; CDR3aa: CASSLSGSEPQHF; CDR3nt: TGCGCCAGCAGCTTAAGCGGGAGCGAACCCCAGCATTTT
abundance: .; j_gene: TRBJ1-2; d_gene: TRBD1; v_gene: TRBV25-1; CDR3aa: CASSVLLVGQGVNYGYTF; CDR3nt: TGTGCCAGCAGTGTACTATTAGTTGGACAGGGGGTGAATTATGGCTACACCTTC
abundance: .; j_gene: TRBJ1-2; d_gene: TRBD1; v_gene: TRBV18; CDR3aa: CASSPGQGGGYTF; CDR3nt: TGTGCCAGCTCCCCAGGACAGGGGGGCGGCTACACCTTC